This T cell receptor beta chain emerged from a study of CD8 T cells in Susac syndrome. Random hexamers were used to reverse transcribe 0.5 to 1 ug of RNA. TCRdb redid the calling of the immunoSEQ multiplex PCR reads with MiXCR, one entry per CDR3 protein. The sample includes about 210,000 distinct CDR3 sequences, approximately 95% of them seen just once. The V and J ends lost 7 bases and 3 bases, in that order; junction bases with no gene match: 5. Germline lookup yields CDR1 LGHNT and CDR2 FRNRAP. CDR3 length equals 15 residues. Sequenced sample: CD4+ T cells from PBMCs. The TCR sequence derives from a human donor with multiple sclerosis. The chain combines TRBV12-5 with TRBJ2-1; 11 bases map to TRBD2. CDR3 sequence (DNA): TGTGCTAGTGCTGTCGGGACTAGCGGCTACAATGAGCAGTTCTTC. This sequence encodes CASAVGTSGYNEQFF.